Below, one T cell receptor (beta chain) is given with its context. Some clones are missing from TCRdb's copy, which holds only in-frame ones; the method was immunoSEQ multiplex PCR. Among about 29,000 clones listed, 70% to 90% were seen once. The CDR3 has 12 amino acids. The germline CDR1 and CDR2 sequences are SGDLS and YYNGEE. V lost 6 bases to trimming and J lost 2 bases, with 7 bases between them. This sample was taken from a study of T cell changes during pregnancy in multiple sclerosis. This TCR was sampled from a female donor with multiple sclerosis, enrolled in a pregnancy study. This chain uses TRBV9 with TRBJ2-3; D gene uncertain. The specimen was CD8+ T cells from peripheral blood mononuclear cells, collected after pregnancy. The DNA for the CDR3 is TGTGCCAGCAACAGCTTCACAGATACGCAGTATTTT. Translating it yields CASNSFTDTQYF.